One sample yielded the 20 T cell receptor beta chains listed below, sequenced in a study of identifying expanded T cells in peripheral blood. Libraries were prepared by immunoSEQ multiplex PCR; TCRdb keeps only in-frame clonotypes and omits some of them. The sample records tens of thousands of clones, about 83% being singletons. Sequencing was performed on blood. The receptors derive from a person aged 18 to 70 in good health.

The chain combines TRBV4-1 with TRBJ2-1; D may be TRBD2 (5 bases). Germline loops: CDR1 MGHRA, CDR2 YSYEKL. CDR3 length: 15 amino acids. The germline V and J ends were trimmed by 4 bases and 3 bases, with 13 bases remaining between them. The CDR3 coding sequence is TGCGCCAGCAGCCGAACGGGAATCAGCTACAATGAGCAGTTCTTC. Translation: CASSRTGISYNEQFF.

This sequence joins TRBV19 and TRBJ1-1; D might be TRBD1 (5 bases). CDR1 and CDR2 (germline): LNHDA, SQIVND (reference sequence). The V gene lost 6 bases and the J gene lost 5 bases, with 16 bases spanning the gap. The CDR3 is 14 residues long. CDR3 in amino acids: CASRADNTGTEAFF. The DNA of the CDR3 is TGTGCCAGTAGAGCGGACAACACGGGGACTGAAGCTTTCTTT. The whole variable domain, remainder taken from reference TRBV19 and TRBJ1-1, is DGGITQSPKYLFRKEGQNVTLSCEQNLNHDAMYWYRQDPGQGLRLIYYSQIVNDFQKGDIAEGYSVSREKKESFPLTVTSAQKNPTAFYLCASRADNTGTEAFFGQGTRLTVV.

CDR3 nucleotides: TGCGCCAGCAGCGTGGACAGGGGGCGCTTCGAGACCCAGTACTTC. It encodes CASSVDRGRFETQYF. The chain links TRBV5-1 to TRBJ2-5; 11 nucleotides agree with TRBD1. This CDR3 has 15 residues. Germline trimming cut 4 bases from V and 5 bases from J; bases unmatched to any gene: 7. Per the germline V gene, CDR1 is SGHRS and CDR2 is YFSETQ.

The rearrangement links TRBV5-1 to TRBJ2-1, with D unclear. The CDR3 covers 15 residues. V shed 4 bases and J shed 4 bases, with 15 bases lying between them. Germline CDR1 is SGHRS and CDR2 is YFSETQ. Here the CDR3 reads CASSGEDLSYNEQFF. The CDR3, as DNA: TGCGCCAGCAGCGGCGAGGACCTGAGTTACAATGAGCAGTTCTTC.

The chain couples TRBV28 to TRBJ2-7, with 9 bases identical to TRBD1. This CDR3 has 16 residues. V was pared by 6 bases and J by 1 base, with 10 bases of the junction left unmatched. Germline CDR1 and CDR2: MDHEN and SYDVKM. CDR3 residues: CASRGQGPSGSYEQYF. CDR3 coding DNA: TGTGCCAGCAGGGGACAGGGCCCCTCGGGGTCCTACGAGCAGTACTTC.

V usage is TRBV4-3 and J usage is TRBJ2-1; TRBD1 might be the D (5 bases). In germline, CDR1 is LGHNA, CDR2 YSLEER. The CDR3 covers 13 residues. Trimming removed 0 bases from V and 12 bases from J, with 12 bases in between. The CDR3 DNA sequence: TGCGCCAGCAGCCAAGATAGACAGTCAGGGCAGTTCTTC. Protein product: CASSQDRQSGQFF.

The CDR3, as DNA: TGTGCCAGCAGCTTGGGGGAATACTCTGGAAACACCATATATTTT. Translated: CASSLGEYSGNTIYF. The V and J genes are TRBV11-2 and TRBJ1-3, with a weak D call TRBD1 (5 bases). Germline V CDR1 and CDR2: SGHAT, FQNNGV. CDR3 length: 15 amino acids. V lost 3 bases and J lost 0, with 9 bases in between.

This clone was recorded once. The chain combines TRBV27 with TRBJ2-1, with D maybe TRBD1 (5 bases). Germline V gives CDR1 MNHEY, CDR2 SMNVEV (reference sequence). The CDR3 is 13 residues long. Trimming took off 3 bases at V and 7 bases at J, with 10 bases between the two ends. This chain's CDR3 is CASSFDSLNEQFF. CDR3 DNA sequence: TGTGCCAGCAGTTTCGACAGTTTGAATGAGCAGTTCTTC.

The chain couples TRBV29-1 to TRBJ1-1, with D hard to call. Trimming left V 3 bases short and J 0 bases short, with 5 bases between. Germline V gives CDR1 SQVTM, CDR2 ANQGSEA. This CDR3 is 12 amino acids long. CDR3: CSVDEVNTEAFF. The CDR3 coding sequence is TGCAGCGTTGATGAGGTGAACACTGAAGCTTTCTTT.

The chain uses TRBV5-1 and TRBJ2-1; possibly TRBD1 or TRBD2 for D (6 bases each). The CDR3 extends over 16 amino acids. The germline gives CDR1 SGHRS, CDR2 YFSETQ. Trimming pared 0 bases from V and 0 bases from J, leaving 10 bases between. The CDR3 here is CASSLVGGSSYNEQFF. Here the CDR3 DNA reads TGCGCCAGCAGCTTGGTAGGGGGGAGCTCCTACAATGAGCAGTTCTTC.

The chain joins TRBV28 to TRBJ1-3, with 10 bases fitting TRBD1. The CDR3 totals 15 residues. V shed 5 bases and J 6 bases; nucleotides not matched to a gene: 7. Germline CDR1 reads MDHEN; CDR2 reads SYDVKM. The CDR3, as DNA: TGTGCCAGCAGTGATCGGACAGGGGGAGTAAACACCATATATTTT. It translates to CASSDRTGGVNTIYF.

This clone showed up just a few times. The chain joins TRBV28 to TRBJ2-7; possibly TRBD1 for D (6 bases). Germline CDR1 and CDR2: MDHEN and SYDVKM. V lost 6 bases, J lost 4 bases, and 22 bases lay in between. CDR3 size: 16 residues. CDR3 nucleotides: TGTGCCAGCAGCAAAGGGTTCACCAGGGGTTCTTACGAGCAGTACTTC. The encoded protein is CASSKGFTRGSYEQYF. Complete variable domain (other parts from reference TRBV28 and TRBJ2-7): DVKVTQSSRYLVKRTGEKVFLECVQDMDHENMFWYRQDPGLGLRLIYFSYDVKMKEKGDIPEGYSVSREKKERFSLILESASTNQTSMYLCASSKGFTRGSYEQYFGPGTRLTVT.

This clone was counted between two and nine times. The chain combines TRBV4-1 with TRBJ1-2; weak D call: TRBD1 (6 bases). This CDR3 comprises 14 residues. V shed 4 bases and J shed 6 bases, with 15 bases lying between them. CDR1 is MGHRA, CDR2 YSYEKL, per germline. CDR3 loop: CASSRVAGANGYTF. In DNA, the CDR3 is TGCGCCAGCAGCCGGGTAGCGGGGGCAAATGGCTACACCTTC.

The gene calls are TRBV5-4 and TRBJ2-1, with a possible D match to TRBD2 (6 bases). This CDR3 has 14 amino acids. CDR1 is SGHNT and CDR2 is YYREEE in the germline V gene (reference sequence). Trimming left V 2 bases short and J 4 bases short, with 10 bases between. CDR3 amino acids: CASSFGAGYNEQFF. The CDR3 DNA reads TGTGCCAGCAGCTTTGGGGCGGGATACAATGAGCAGTTCTTC.

The rearrangement links TRBV5-5 to TRBJ2-3; unclear D gene. The CDR3 is 14 amino acids. V was pared by 2 bases and J by 0 bases, with 7 bases between. Germline CDR1 reads SGHKS; CDR2 reads YYEKEE (reference sequence). In nucleotides, the CDR3 is TGTGCCAGCAGCTTTACGGAGAGCACAGATACGCAGTATTTT. Translating gives CASSFTESTDTQYF. Looking up the rest from reference TRBV5-5 and TRBJ2-3 gives the full variable domain: DAGVTQSPTHLIKTRGQQVTLRCSPISGHKSVSWYQQVLGQGPQFIFQYYEKEERGRGNFPDRFSARQFPNYSSELNVNALLLGDSALYLCASSFTESTDTQYFGPGTRLTVL.

In its sample, this clone ranks as medium-sized. Other DNA sequences of this sample code for an identical CDR3. The CDR3, as DNA: TGTGCCAGCAGTCTCGGGCGGTCCTACGAGCAGTACTTC. Translating it yields CASSLGRSYEQYF. The V call is TRBV28, the J call TRBJ2-7; D not certain. Trimming took 5 bases from V and 1 from J, leaving 9 bases between them. Germline loops: CDR1 MDHEN, CDR2 SYDVKM. This CDR3 comprises 13 residues.

The chain uses TRBV18 and TRBJ1-4, with D unresolved. CDR3 length: 14 residues. Trimming shortened V by 6 bases and J by 5 bases, and 13 bases separated the two germline ends. Germline CDR1 reads KGHSH; CDR2 reads LQKENI. The CDR3 reads CASSPGVQNEKLFF. The CDR3 DNA reads as TGTGCCAGCTCCCCCGGGGTCCAAAATGAAAAACTGTTTTTT.

This chain uses TRBV6-5 with TRBJ2-1; no firm D call. V was shortened by 4 bases and J by 1 base, with 11 bases between the two germline ends. Germline V gene lookup returns CDR1 MNHEY and CDR2 SVGAGI. CDR3 size: 15 residues. The CDR3: CASSLSQPSYNEQFF. As DNA, the CDR3 is TGTGCCAGCAGTTTGTCCCAACCATCCTACAATGAGCAGTTCTTC.

This clone is classed as medium-sized (0.01 to 0.1%). The chain links TRBV19 to TRBJ1-5; D gene unclear. Germline V gene data show CDR1 as LNHDA and CDR2 as SQIVND (reference sequence). The V end was cut by 5 bases, the J end by 6 bases, with 8 bases between. The CDR3 is 12 amino acids. This CDR3 reads CASSPVSQPQHF. The CDR3 DNA sequence: TGTGCCAGTAGTCCCGTAAGTCAGCCCCAGCATTTT.

This sequence joins TRBV18 and TRBJ2-7; D is perhaps TRBD1 (6 bases). Deletions cut 4 bases from V and 5 bases from J, with 18 bases between. CDR1 and CDR2 from the germline V gene are KGHSH and LQKENI. The length of the CDR3 is 15 residues. This chain's CDR3 is CASSRLFRGPNEQYF. The DNA of the CDR3 is TGTGCCAGCTCACGACTCTTCAGGGGCCCAAACGAGCAGTACTTC.